The 15 T cell receptor beta chains reported below all come from one sample, sequenced in a study of shared clonotypes between healthy human individuals. Data came from immunoSEQ multiplex PCR; TCRdb stores just in-frame clones and leaves some out. The data contain about 600,000 clones, approximately 97% of them singletons. Specimen: naive CD4+ T cells sorted from blood. Subset given: CD45RA+ positively selected. The receptors were gathered from a woman in her 30s in good health.

The genes are TRBV18 and TRBJ2-7; 8 nucleotides line up with TRBD1. V gave up 2 bases and J gave up 2 bases; unmatched junction bases: 5. CDR3 size: 15 residues. The germline CDR1 and CDR2 sequences are KGHSH and LQKENI. CDR3 coding DNA: TGTGCCAGCTCACCAAAACAGGGGGTAGCCTACGAGCAGTACTTC. It encodes CASSPKQGVAYEQYF.

This chain links TRBV2 with TRBJ1-5, with 10 bases aligning to TRBD1. CDR3 size: 15 residues. Germline V CDR1 and CDR2: SNHLY, FYNNEI. J gave up 6 bases and V 5 bases, and 7 bases lay outside the gene matches. The CDR3 reads CASSPGQGEVQPQHF. In nucleotides, the CDR3 is TGTGCCAGCAGTCCAGGACAGGGGGAGGTTCAGCCCCAGCATTTT.

J is TRBJ2-3 and V is TRBV13; 12 bases fit TRBD2. This CDR3 is 15 amino acids long. V gave up 5 bases and J gave up 8 bases; unmatched junction bases: 8. The V gene's germline CDR1 is PRHDT and CDR2 FYEKMQ (reference sequence). In nucleotides, the CDR3 is TGTGCCAGCAGCCAAGGGACTAGCGGGCTGGGTACGCAGTATTTT. Encoded protein: CASSQGTSGLGTQYF.

This clone was seen a single time. The chain has TRBV7-3 and TRBJ2-7; D is possibly TRBD1 or TRBD2 (5 bases each). The V gene's germline CDR1 is SGHTA and CDR2 FQGTGA. The CDR3 totals 14 residues. V gave up 6 bases and J gave up 0 bases, with 12 bases separating them. CDR3 DNA: TGTGCCAGCAGTCCGGGACGCAGCTCCTACGAGCAGTACTTC. Protein product: CASSPGRSSYEQYF.

The gene calls are TRBV18 and TRBJ2-7; D is perhaps TRBD1 (6 bases). CDR1 is KGHSH and CDR2 is LQKENI in the germline V gene. CDR3 length: 15 residues. Trimming shortened V by 1 base and J by 2 bases, and 12 bases separated the two germline ends. The CDR3: CASSPRIEGAYEQYF. CDR3 nucleotides: TGTGCCAGCTCACCACGAATTGAGGGGGCCTACGAGCAGTACTTC.

The V and J genes are TRBV28 and TRBJ2-7, with 10 bases fitting TRBD1. The CDR3 has 13 residues. V lost 5 bases and J lost 10; bases outside the gene matches: 8. Germline CDR1 and CDR2: MDHEN and SYDVKM. As DNA, the CDR3 is TGTGCCAGCAGTCTCGTTTCGACAGGGGGCCAGTACTTC. It yields the protein CASSLVSTGGQYF.

This sequence joins TRBV19 and TRBJ1-1; D might be TRBD1 (6 bases). The CDR3 covers 14 residues. The V end lost 5 bases, the J end lost 1 base, and 11 bases lay between the germline ends. CDR1 and CDR2 (germline): LNHDA, SQIVND (reference sequence). The CDR3 bases are TGTGCCAGTAGTTACAGGGCCCCGAACACTGAAGCTTTCTTT. Translated, it gives CASSYRAPNTEAFF.

The J gene is TRBJ2-1, the V gene TRBV7-9, with 10 bases identical to TRBD2. Germline loops: CDR1 SEHNR, CDR2 FQNEAQ (reference sequence). The CDR3 has 15 residues. J lost 10 bases, V lost 1 base, and 7 bases had no gene match. CDR3 coding DNA: TGTGCCAGCAGCTTAGGGGCCCTAGCGGGAGAAGAGCAGTTCTTC. This translates into CASSLGALAGEEQFF.

A single count supports this clone. The chain employs TRBV11-2 and TRBJ2-3; tentatively, D is TRBD1 (5 bases). CDR1 is SGHAT and CDR2 is FQNNGV in the germline V gene. V lost 5 bases to trimming and J lost 0 bases, with 9 bases between them. This CDR3 contains 14 residues. CDR3 amino acids: CASSPTASTDTQYF. In nucleotides, the CDR3 is TGTGCCAGCAGCCCGACAGCCAGCACAGATACGCAGTATTTT. The full variable domain, completed using reference TRBV11-2 and TRBJ2-3, is EAGVAQSPRYKIIEKRQSVAFWCNPISGHATLYWYQQILGQGPKLLIQFQNNGVVDDSQLPKDRFSAERLKGVDSTLKIQPAKLEDSAVYLCASSPTASTDTQYFGPGTRLTVL.

The rearrangement joins TRBV5-8 to TRBJ1-5; tentative D call: TRBD1 (6 bases). CDR1 and CDR2 from the germline V gene are SGHTS and YDEGEE. The V end lost 2 bases, the J end lost 9 bases, and 15 bases lay between the germline ends. The CDR3 totals 14 residues. CDR3 residues: CASSFLGAPMPQHF. As DNA, the CDR3 is TGTGCCAGCAGCTTTCTGGGGGCTCCAATGCCCCAGCATTTT.

The rearrangement joins TRBV7-2 to TRBJ1-1; perhaps TRBD1 as D (5 bases). CDR3 length: 15 amino acids. Trimming shortened V by 2 bases and J by 4 bases, and 14 bases separated the two germline ends. CDR1 and CDR2 (germline): SGHTA, FQGNSA. CDR3 sequence (DNA): TGTGCCAGCAGCTTAAGCGGGCAGGGTGGCACTGAAGCTTTCTTT. It specifies CASSLSGQGGTEAFF.

The rearrangement joins TRBV6-6 to TRBJ2-7; D call uncertain. Germline loops: CDR1 MNHNY, CDR2 SVGAGI (reference sequence). This CDR3 is 15 amino acids long. The germline V and J ends were trimmed by 3 bases and 0 bases, with 12 bases remaining between them. CDR3 in amino acids: CASSYSTLSSYEQYF. In DNA, the CDR3 is TGTGCCAGCAGTTATTCGACATTGAGCTCCTACGAGCAGTACTTC.

The V gene is TRBV18, the J gene TRBJ2-1; the match to TRBD2 covers 11 bases. In germline, CDR1 is KGHSH, CDR2 LQKENI. Losses at the gene ends were 3 bases for V and 2 bases for J; bases not matched to a gene: 0. This CDR3 contains 15 residues. CDR3 loop: CASSPGLAAYNEQFF. The CDR3 coding sequence is TGTGCCAGCTCACCGGGACTAGCGGCCTACAATGAGCAGTTCTTC.

This chain links TRBV5-4 with TRBJ2-1; 9 bases line up with TRBD2. Germline V gene sequence: CDR1 SGHNT, CDR2 YYREEE (reference sequence). CDR3 size: 16 residues. V gave up 1 base and J gave up 4 bases; unmatched junction bases: 6. In DNA, the CDR3 is TGTGCCAGCAGCTTGCCGACTAGCGGAACGTACAATGAGCAGTTCTTC. As protein: CASSLPTSGTYNEQFF.

The chain combines TRBV6-5 with TRBJ1-1; D uncertain. This CDR3 is 15 amino acids long. The germline V gene encodes CDR1 MNHEY and CDR2 SVGAGI. The V gene lost 2 bases and the J gene lost 0 bases, with 10 bases spanning the gap. CDR3 nucleotides: TGTGCCAGCAGTTACGACAACCTGCTGAACACTGAAGCTTTCTTT. Its translation is CASSYDNLLNTEAFF.